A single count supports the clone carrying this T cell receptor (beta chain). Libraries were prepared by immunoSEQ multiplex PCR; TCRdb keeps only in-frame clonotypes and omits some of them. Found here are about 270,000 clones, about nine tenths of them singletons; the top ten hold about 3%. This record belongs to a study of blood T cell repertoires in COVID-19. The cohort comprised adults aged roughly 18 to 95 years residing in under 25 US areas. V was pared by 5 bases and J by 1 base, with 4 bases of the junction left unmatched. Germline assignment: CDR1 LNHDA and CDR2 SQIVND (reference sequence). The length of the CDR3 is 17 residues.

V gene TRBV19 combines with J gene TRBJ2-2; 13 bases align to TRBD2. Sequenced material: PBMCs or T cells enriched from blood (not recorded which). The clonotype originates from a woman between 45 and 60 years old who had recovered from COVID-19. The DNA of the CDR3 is TGTGCCAGTAGTCGAACTAGCGGGAGGGTGAACACCGGGGAGCTGTTTTTT. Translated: CASSRTSGRVNTGELFF.